One sample yielded the 29 T cell receptor beta chains listed below, sequenced in a study of T cell changes during pregnancy in multiple sclerosis. TCRdb's copy holds only in-frame clones and misses some; the assay was immunoSEQ multiplex PCR. Here the sample spans approximately 71,000 clones, 80% to 95% being singletons. The material sequenced was peripheral blood, taken in the second trimester of pregnancy. All receptors come from a female donor with multiple sclerosis, enrolled in a pregnancy study.

This clone came up once. The J gene is TRBJ2-1, the V gene TRBV6-5; D is undetermined. The CDR3 sequence is 13 residues long. V was pared by 5 bases and J by 8 bases, with 13 bases between. Germline assignment: CDR1 MNHEY and CDR2 SVGAGI. The CDR3 nucleotides are TGTGCCAGCAGTAGCCCCGCCCCTTATGAGCAGTTCTTC. Translated: CASSSPAPYEQFF.

This clone was counted a single time. DNA for the CDR3: TGTGCCAGCAGCCCACGGACAGACTCCTACGAGCAGTACTTC. Protein: CASSPRTDSYEQYF. The chain joins TRBV9 to TRBJ2-7, with D perhaps matching TRBD1 (6 bases). Per the germline V gene, CDR1 is SGDLS and CDR2 is YYNGEE. Trimming cost V 4 bases and J 0 bases, with 11 bases left between them. This CDR3 is built from 14 residues.

This sequence joins TRBV11-2 and TRBJ2-1; tentatively, D is TRBD2 (5 bases). There are 12 residues in the CDR3. The germline CDR1 and CDR2 sequences are SGHAT and FQNNGV. V lost 2 bases and J lost 9, with 8 bases in between. The CDR3 sequence is CASSLLRAEQFF. The CDR3 coding sequence is TGTGCCAGCAGCTTATTGAGGGCTGAGCAGTTCTTC.

V gene TRBV28 combines with J gene TRBJ2-5; D is perhaps TRBD2 (6 bases). Germline V gene lookup returns CDR1 MDHEN and CDR2 SYDVKM. The CDR3 loop spans 14 amino acids. The ends were cut back, 3 bases at V and 5 bases at J, with 13 bases in the middle. DNA of the CDR3: TGTGCCAGCAGTTTCGGGGGTTTGGTCGAGACCCAGTACTTC. This encodes CASSFGGLVETQYF.

This rearrangement joins TRBV4-1 to TRBJ2-5; 7 bases agree with TRBD2. The J call may not be correct, given that the DNA end is closer to TRBJ2-7. Looked up from germline, CDR1 is MGHRA and CDR2 is YSYEKL. The CDR3 is 15 residues long. CDR3 DNA: TGCGCCAGCAGCCTCACCGGCGGGAGTCGCTACGAGCAGTACTTC. As protein: CASSLTGGSRYEQYF.

The rearrangement links TRBV9 to TRBJ2-3; perhaps TRBD1 as D (6 bases). Trimming took 6 bases from V and 0 from J, leaving 17 bases between them. The CDR3 is made up of 16 amino acids. Looked up from germline, CDR1 is SGDLS and CDR2 is YYNGEE. CDR3 loop: CASTTLGQGSTDTQYF. For the CDR3, the DNA is TGTGCCAGCACCACCCTTGGGCAGGGGAGCACAGATACGCAGTATTTT.

The chain recombines TRBV6-6 with TRBJ2-5; the match to TRBD1 covers 8 bases. The CDR3 length is 15 residues. The ends lost 6 bases at V and 1 base at J; junction bases unmatched: 7. Germline loops: CDR1 MNHNY, CDR2 SVGAGI (reference sequence). The CDR3 nucleotides are TGTGCCAGCAGGCGCGGACAGGGCATCCAAGAGACCCAGTACTTC. Translated, it gives CASRRGQGIQETQYF.

The V and J genes are TRBV9 and TRBJ2-4; 9 nucleotides agree with TRBD1. CDR3 length equals 14 residues. Germline values: CDR1 SGDLS, CDR2 YYNGEE. V was clipped by 0 bases and J by 6 bases; unmatched bases: 1. This chain's CDR3 is CASSVDRGRNIQYF. The CDR3 DNA sequence: TGTGCCAGCAGCGTAGACAGGGGGCGAAACATTCAGTACTTC. The full variable domain, rest sourced from reference TRBV9 and TRBJ2-4, is DSGVTQTPKHLITATGQRVTLRCSPRSGDLSVYWYQQSLDQGLQFLIQYYNGEERAKGNILERFSAQQFPDLHSELNLSSLELGDSALYFCASSVDRGRNIQYFGAGTRLSVL.

Only one count was recorded for this clone. This sequence joins TRBV28 and TRBJ1-3; the D gene is possibly TRBD1 (6 bases). Trimming shortened V by 6 bases and J by 4 bases, and 13 bases separated the two germline ends. This CDR3 is 14 amino acids long. Looked up from germline, CDR1 is MDHEN and CDR2 is SYDVKM. The CDR3 sequence is CASSHRAEGNTIYF. DNA of the CDR3: TGTGCCAGCAGCCACAGGGCAGAAGGAAACACCATATATTTT.

The chain couples TRBV28 to TRBJ2-3, with 9 nucleotides matching TRBD1. The junction had 4 bases not matched to a gene; V was cut back by 6 bases and J by 0 bases. The germline gives CDR1 MDHEN, CDR2 SYDVKM. The CDR3 has 15 residues. This CDR3 reads CASSRDRASTDTQYF. DNA for the CDR3: TGTGCCAGCAGCCGGGACAGGGCCAGCACAGATACGCAGTATTTT.

The chain joins TRBV15 to TRBJ2-3; D not certain. The CDR3 is 16 residues long. Trimming left V 2 bases short and J 1 base short, with 13 bases between. The germline gives CDR1 LNHNV, CDR2 YYDKDF (reference sequence). The CDR3 DNA reads as TGTGCCACCAGCAGATTAGAAACTGGTGGCACAGATACGCAGTATTTT. Protein: CATSRLETGGTDTQYF.

This chain uses TRBV27 with TRBJ2-3; 9 nucleotides agree with TRBD2. Germline values: CDR1 MNHEY, CDR2 SMNVEV (reference sequence). The CDR3 covers 13 residues. V shed 6 bases and J 6 bases; nucleotides not matched to a gene: 4. CDR3 sequence reads: CASRAGGVDTQYF. The CDR3 bases are TGTGCCAGCAGGGCGGGAGGGGTGGATACGCAGTATTTT.

V is TRBV5-3 and J is TRBJ2-1; TRBD2 is a possible D gene (6 bases). TRBV5-3 is noted as an ORF with a role that remains uncertain. The ends were cut back, 2 bases at V and 3 bases at J, with 9 bases in the middle. This CDR3 is 14 amino acids long. CDR3 DNA: TGTGCCAGAAGCTTAGGTAGCGGCTACAATGAGCAGTTCTTC. Residues: CARSLGSGYNEQFF.

The J gene is TRBJ2-3, the V gene TRBV21-1; the listed D gene, TRBD2, was not tested against the DNA. TRBV21-1 is given as a pseudogene. The CDR3 is 13 residues long. The CDR3 reads CASSKLAGDTQYF. CDR3 coding DNA: TGTGCCAGCAGCAAACTAGCGGGAGATACGCAGTATTTT.

The chain couples TRBV13 to TRBJ1-2; 7 bases are a match to TRBD1. This CDR3 has 14 residues. Germline V gives CDR1 PRHDT, CDR2 FYEKMQ (reference sequence). V lost 7 bases and J lost 6; bases outside the gene matches: 11. The CDR3 region is CASNPLTGNHGYTF. CDR3 nucleotides: TGTGCCAGCAACCCCTTGACAGGGAACCATGGCTACACCTTC.

The V and J genes are TRBV7-9 and TRBJ1-2; 7 bases match TRBD1. Germline trimming cut 5 bases from V and 2 bases from J; bases unmatched to any gene: 14. This CDR3 is 17 amino acids long. Per germline, CDR1 SEHNR and CDR2 FQNEAQ (reference sequence). The chain's CDR3 is CASSLRRDSEPNYGYTF. CDR3 sequence (DNA): TGTGCCAGCAGCCTCAGGAGGGACAGCGAACCCAACTATGGCTACACCTTC.

This chain uses TRBV5-6 with TRBJ2-4; 11 bases fit TRBD2. This CDR3 is built from 17 residues. With 4 bases clipped from V and 6 bases from J, the junction kept 12 bases outside the gene matches. Germline-derived CDR1 and CDR2 are SGHDT and YYEEEE. CDR3 bases: TGTGCCAGCAGCCTCGGACTAGCGGGCTTATCTGGAAACATTCAGTACTTC. This sequence encodes CASSLGLAGLSGNIQYF.

DNA for the CDR3: TGTGCCAGCAGCTCCCCAGGCTTGGGAGTTTTCTTT. Translating it yields CASSSPGLGVFF. V usage is TRBV7-3 and J usage is TRBJ1-1; D ambiguous. Between the trimmed V and J ends, which lost 4 bases and 13 bases, there was a span of 16 bases. Germline V gives CDR1 SGHTA, CDR2 FQGTGA. This CDR3 contains 12 residues.

The chain uses TRBV10-3 and TRBJ1-4, with 8 bases that match TRBD1. Trimming at V came to 0 bases and at J to 1 base, leaving 4 bases not matched to a gene. Germline CDR1 is ENHRY and CDR2 is SYGVKD. The CDR3 is 17 amino acids. Here the CDR3 DNA reads TGTGCCATCAGTGAGTCGGTACAGGGGGTAACTAATGAAAAACTGTTTTTT. It codes for CAISESVQGVTNEKLFF.

The rearrangement uses TRBV5-1 and TRBJ1-1; D remains unclear. The CDR3 is 15 residues long. V dropped 0 bases and J dropped 1 base, with 10 bases sitting between them. Looked up from germline, CDR1 is SGHRS and CDR2 is YFSETQ. The CDR3 DNA reads as TGCGCCAGCAGCTTGGATAGCGCCCAGAACACTGAAGCTTTCTTT. Translation gives CASSLDSAQNTEAFF.

The chain employs TRBV6-5 and TRBJ2-1; 9 bases agree with TRBD1. Germline V lookup: CDR1 MNHEY, CDR2 SVGAGI. The CDR3 loop spans 16 amino acids. V trimming: 4 bases; J trimming: 4 bases; junction bases outside the gene matches: 8. The CDR3 coding sequence is TGTGCCAGCAGTTCATTACAGGGGGCGGGATACAATGAGCAGTTCTTC. This translates into CASSSLQGAGYNEQFF.

The V gene is TRBV9, the J gene TRBJ2-1; 9 bases match TRBD1. Germline CDR1 reads SGDLS; CDR2 reads YYNGEE. The length of the CDR3 is 15 residues. V lost 6 bases and J lost 6; bases outside the gene matches: 10. CDR3: CASNLDRGGGNEQFF. DNA of the CDR3: TGTGCCAGCAACTTGGACAGGGGAGGAGGCAATGAGCAGTTCTTC.

The rearrangement links TRBV5-4 to TRBJ2-1; 7 bases line up with TRBD2. Germline V lookup: CDR1 SGHNT, CDR2 YYREEE (reference sequence). The CDR3 has 13 amino acids. V trimming: 4 bases; J trimming: 6 bases; junction bases outside the gene matches: 4. The CDR3 DNA follows: TGTGCCAGCAGCGCAGGACTAGTCAATGAGCAGTTCTTC. Translating gives CASSAGLVNEQFF. Complete variable domain (other parts from reference TRBV5-4 and TRBJ2-1): ETGVTQSPTHLIKTRGQQVTLRCSSQSGHNTVSWYQQALGQGPQFIFQYYREEENGRGNFPPRFSGLQFPNYSSELNVNALELDDSALYLCASSAGLVNEQFFGPGTRLTVL.

This clone appeared once. The chain is built from TRBV10-3 and TRBJ1-2; 7 bases map to TRBD1. V lost 5 bases, J lost 3 bases, and 0 bases stayed unmatched. The CDR3 loop spans 12 amino acids. CDR1 and CDR2 from the germline V gene are ENHRY and SYGVKD. The CDR3 is CAISQGDYGYTF. CDR3 in DNA: TGTGCCATCAGTCAGGGGGACTATGGCTACACCTTC.

The chain is built from TRBV2 and TRBJ2-7; 13 bases map to TRBD2. The V and J ends lost 6 bases and 1 base, in that order; junction bases with no gene match: 15. CDR3 length equals 19 residues. Germline V gene lookup returns CDR1 SNHLY and CDR2 FYNNEI. For the CDR3, the DNA is TGTGCCAGCAGAGAAACCCTACTAGCGGGAGGGCCGGGTTCCTACGAGCAGTACTTC. Encoded protein: CASRETLLAGGPGSYEQYF.

This rearrangement joins TRBV6-5 to TRBJ2-7; 8 bases match TRBD1. CDR1 is MNHEY and CDR2 is SVGAGI in the germline V gene. The CDR3 has 13 residues. V lost 6 bases to trimming and J lost 1 base; unmatched junction nucleotides: 2. CDR3 DNA sequence: TGTGCCAGCAGAAGGACAGGGTCCTACGAGCAGTACTTC. It codes for CASRRTGSYEQYF.

This clone was counted between two and nine times. The V and J genes are TRBV11-2 and TRBJ1-4; 7 nucleotides line up with TRBD1. The CDR3 has 17 residues. CDR1 is SGHAT, CDR2 FQNNGV, per germline. The trim removed 5 bases at V and 0 bases at J, leaving 9 bases unmatched. CDR3 nucleotides: TGTGCCAGCAGCGGTCGACAGGGCGGAGCAACTAATGAAAAACTGTTTTTT. The encoded protein is CASSGRQGGATNEKLFF.

The V gene is TRBV9, the J gene TRBJ2-7; 10 nucleotides align to TRBD1. The V gene's germline CDR1 is SGDLS and CDR2 YYNGEE. After removal of 0 bases from V and 4 bases from J, the junction contained 10 bases not matched to a gene. There are 17 residues in the CDR3. Written as DNA, the CDR3 is TGTGCCAGCAGCGTAGCGTCCGGACAGGGGGTTTGTTACGAGCAGTACTTC. Protein product: CASSVASGQGVCYEQYF. Supplemented by reference TRBV9 and TRBJ2-7, the full variable domain reads DSGVTQTPKHLITATGQRVTLRCSPRSGDLSVYWYQQSLDQGLQFLIQYYNGEERAKGNILERFSAQQFPDLHSELNLSSLELGDSALYFCASSVASGQGVCYEQYFGPGTRLTVT.

The chain couples TRBV28 to TRBJ1-2, with D possibly TRBD1 on 6 matching bases. CDR1 is MDHEN, CDR2 SYDVKM, per germline. V was clipped by 6 bases and J by 1 base, with 15 bases between them. This CDR3 comprises 15 residues. The CDR3 region has the DNA TGTGCCAGCAGCCGACAGGAGAGTATTAACTATGGCTACACCTTC. Translation: CASSRQESINYGYTF.